Below are 13 T cell receptor beta chains sequenced from a single sample in a study of blood T cell repertoires in COVID-19. TCRdb keeps only in-frame clones here, not all; method: immunoSEQ multiplex PCR. The sample contains about 220,000 clones, about 79% of which appear only once. Material: peripheral blood. These receptors all come from a man in his fifties with active or convalescent COVID-19.

The rearrangement uses TRBV6-5 and TRBJ2-5; a possible D gene is TRBD1 (5 bases). The V gene's germline CDR1 is MNHEY and CDR2 SVGAGI. Between the trimmed V and J ends, which lost 7 bases and 7 bases, there was a span of 19 bases. The CDR3 spans 14 residues. The CDR3 region is CASTKGKGLGTQYF. The CDR3 coding sequence is TGTGCCAGCACTAAAGGGAAGGGGCTAGGGACCCAGTACTTC.

The CDR3 DNA sequence: TGTGCCAGCAGCACCTACGACAGGGTTGAGACCCAGTACTTC. Amino acid sequence: CASSTYDRVETQYF. The V and J genes are TRBV7-2 and TRBJ2-5; 7 bases are shared with TRBD1. Germline CDR1 and CDR2: SGHTA and FQGNSA. The CDR3 covers 14 residues. The trim removed 5 bases at V and 5 bases at J, leaving 8 bases unmatched.

J is TRBJ2-3 and V is TRBV29-1; a possible D gene is TRBD1 (5 bases). V was trimmed by 5 bases and J by 3 bases, leaving 21 bases between them. CDR3 length: 16 residues. Germline values: CDR1 SQVTM, CDR2 ANQGSEA. The CDR3 DNA sequence: TGCAGCGTTAGGGGTCTGGCGGCGCTGGGAACAGATACGCAGTATTTT. This translates into CSVRGLAALGTDTQYF.

J is TRBJ2-2 and V is TRBV7-6; 9 nucleotides agree with TRBD2. Germline-derived CDR1 and CDR2 are SGHVS and FNYEAQ. The CDR3 has 17 amino acids. Trimming removed 6 bases from V and 5 bases from J; junction bases left unmatched: 13. The CDR3 sequence is CASREEAGGTLTGELFF. The CDR3 DNA is TGTGCCAGCAGGGAGGAAGCGGGAGGAACCCTAACCGGGGAGCTGTTTTTT.

The V call is TRBV7-2, the J call TRBJ1-2; D is ambiguous. CDR3 size: 11 residues. Trimming stripped 5 bases from V and 7 bases from J, with 8 bases between. CDR1 SGHTA and CDR2 FQGNSA come from the germline V gene. The CDR3 DNA reads TGTGCCAGCAGCCTAAGACTTGGCTACACCTTC. It encodes CASSLRLGYTF.

This clone was recorded a few times. The rearrangement links TRBV7-8 to TRBJ1-1; the D gene is possibly TRBD1 (5 bases). Trimming took 5 bases from V and 8 from J, leaving 15 bases between them. CDR1 and CDR2 from the germline V gene are SGHVS and FQNEAQ. The CDR3 length is 13 residues. The CDR3 DNA sequence: TGTGCCAGCAGCCCGGGGGGGGTAGGGGAAGCTTTCTTT. Its translation is CASSPGGVGEAFF.

In this sample, this clone turned up once. The V gene is TRBV18, the J gene TRBJ1-4; possible D gene TRBD1, 6 bases. Trimming took off 4 bases at V and 8 bases at J, with 8 bases between the two ends. The germline gives CDR1 KGHSH, CDR2 LQKENI. The CDR3 runs 12 residues. The chain's CDR3 is CASSQGHEKLFF. CDR3 nucleotide sequence: TGTGCCAGCTCACAGGGACACGAAAAACTGTTTTTT.

V is TRBV2 and J is TRBJ2-6; 7 bases map to TRBD1. Germline CDR1 reads SNHLY; CDR2 reads FYNNEI. Unmatched junction bases numbered 6, after V lost 7 bases and J lost 0 bases. The CDR3 is 16 residues long. This CDR3 reads CASKDAGGSGANVLTF. The CDR3 DNA sequence: TGTGCCAGCAAGGATGCAGGGGGCTCTGGGGCCAACGTCCTGACTTTC.

V is TRBV7-9 and J is TRBJ2-2; no clear D. The V gene lost 5 bases and the J gene lost 1 base, with 5 bases spanning the gap. The CDR3 is 13 residues long. Germline loops: CDR1 SEHNR, CDR2 FQNEAQ (reference sequence). In nucleotides, the CDR3 is TGTGCCAGCAGCCCCCGGAACACCGGGGAGCTGTTTTTT. It translates to CASSPRNTGELFF.

The genes are TRBV11-2 and TRBJ2-7, with 8 bases that match TRBD1. The V and J ends lost 1 base and 4 bases, in that order; junction bases with no gene match: 9. The germline gives CDR1 SGHAT, CDR2 FQNNGV. The CDR3 totals 16 residues. The CDR3 protein is CASSLGGQGGRYEQYF. For the CDR3, the DNA is TGTGCCAGCAGCTTAGGAGGACAGGGAGGTAGATACGAGCAGTACTTC.

The gene calls are TRBV28 and TRBJ1-2; TRBD1 matches at 8 bases. V was clipped by 3 bases and J by 2 bases; unmatched bases: 2. The CDR3 is 14 residues long. In germline, CDR1 is MDHEN, CDR2 SYDVKM. CDR3 in amino acids: CASSFRDRNYGYTF. The CDR3, as DNA: TGTGCCAGCAGTTTCCGGGACAGGAACTATGGCTACACCTTC.

The V gene is TRBV3-1 (or the pseudogene TRBV3-2), the J gene TRBJ1-1; D is unclear. This CDR3 spans 15 amino acids. Germline assignment: CDR1 LGHDT and CDR2 YNNKEL (reference sequence). V was shortened by 4 bases and J by 4 bases, with 16 bases between the two germline ends. The CDR3 region is CASSRGVRVGTEAFF. CDR3 sequence (DNA): TGTGCCAGCAGCCGCGGAGTGAGGGTAGGCACTGAAGCTTTCTTT.

CDR3 amino acids: CSADHRGEQFF. CDR3 in DNA: TGCAGTGCTGACCACAGGGGTGAGCAGTTCTTC. V usage is TRBV20-1 and J usage is TRBJ2-1; 7 bases map to TRBD1. Germline lookup yields CDR1 DFQATT and CDR2 SNEGSKA (reference sequence). V lost 5 bases and J lost 9; bases outside the gene matches: 4. The CDR3 runs 11 residues.